The rows below give T cell receptor beta chains drawn from one sample of a study of cytomegalovirus exposure and HLA in healthy donors. The data were produced by immunoSEQ multiplex PCR, yet TCRdb's version contains in-frame clones alone and is incomplete. The table includes 85,000 to 95,000 clones, approximately 96% detected once. Input material: PBMCs. Every receptor here comes from a man aged 18 to 30 in good health and CMV-seronegative. Both conserved end residues are trimmed from each CDR3. For some rows the clone size is stated as once, few or many, or as a class when expanded; others skip it.

clone_size: .; v_call: TRBV4-1; cdr3_aa: ASSHVGQGVNQPQH
clone_size: .; v_call: TRBV2; cdr3_aa: ASKLNRDGFSYEQY
clone_size: .; v_call: TRBV27; cdr3_aa: ASSFGTMNTEAF
clone_size: .; v_call: TRBV6-6; cdr3_aa: ASSLHPGTTYNEQF
clone_size: .; v_call: TRBV5-1; cdr3_aa: ASSNDRVYGYT
clone_size: .; v_call: TRBV5-1; cdr3_aa: ASRRWTGDTNEQF
clone_size: .; v_call: TRBV19; cdr3_aa: ASSMGAGANYGYT
clone_size: .; v_call: TRBV6-5; cdr3_aa: ASSRPGLAGDEQF
clone_size: .; v_call: TRBV2; cdr3_aa: ASSEPRGLSREQY
clone_size: .; v_call: TRBV2; cdr3_aa: ASSEEILYGYT
clone_size: .; v_call: TRBV7-2; cdr3_aa: ASSRGTGGIEGYT
clone_size: .; v_call: TRBV27; cdr3_aa: ASSYGTGTYNEQF
clone_size: .; v_call: TRBV5-6; cdr3_aa: ASSRDRGTQETQY
clone_size: .; v_call: TRBV15; cdr3_aa: ATTTDRTIPYGYT
clone_size: once; v_call: TRBV6-5; cdr3_aa: ASSYSDGREY
clone_size: .; v_call: TRBV7-8; cdr3_aa: ASSLDGEGSETQY
clone_size: .; v_call: TRBV11-3; cdr3_aa: ASSFEAGGVAF
clone_size: once; v_call: TRBV25-1; cdr3_aa: ASSEPPQEKLF
clone_size: .; v_call: TRBV6-1; cdr3_aa: ASSRGPDTDTQY
clone_size: .; v_call: TRBV5-1; cdr3_aa: ASSPGLAGVGYQETQY
clone_size: .; v_call: TRBV29-1; cdr3_aa: SARGPLIAEQY
clone_size: once; v_call: TRBV11-3; cdr3_aa: ASSPSGGRFNTGELF
clone_size: .; v_call: TRBV11-2; cdr3_aa: ASSHGTSGSTDTQY
clone_size: .; v_call: TRBV30; cdr3_aa: AWSPGQGNEKLF
clone_size: .; v_call: TRBV29-1; cdr3_aa: SLEGGEGKVDTQY
clone_size: .; v_call: TRBV30; cdr3_aa: ACRPSGGAFDEQF
clone_size: .; v_call: TRBV9; cdr3_aa: ASSVERRNTEAF
clone_size: .; v_call: TRBV7-2; cdr3_aa: ASSLEGGAAALYGYT
clone_size: .; v_call: TRBV5-4; cdr3_aa: ASSLTGAYEQY
clone_size: .; v_call: TRBV5-1; cdr3_aa: ASSLNREWEQF
clone_size: .; v_call: TRBV10-3; cdr3_aa: AISEDGLGSYNEQF
clone_size: .; v_call: TRBV10-1; cdr3_aa: ASSESVGTGDTYEQY
clone_size: once; v_call: TRBV27; cdr3_aa: ASSPRQLGSSGELF
clone_size: .; v_call: TRBV6-6; cdr3_aa: ASRRGQVGETQY
clone_size: .; v_call: TRBV9; cdr3_aa: ASSPTGGDFSGANVLT
clone_size: .; v_call: TRBV6-6; cdr3_aa: ASSTGTAFNYGYT
clone_size: .; v_call: TRBV18; cdr3_aa: ASSPPRTVNTEAF
clone_size: .; v_call: TRBV5-8; cdr3_aa: ASSLGRASSQPQH
clone_size: .; v_call: TRBV27; cdr3_aa: ASSFSGGTMNTEAF
clone_size: .; v_call: TRBV2; cdr3_aa: ASSFSGADLLAFYEQY
clone_size: .; v_call: TRBV6-5; cdr3_aa: ASSLGRPKNIQY
clone_size: .; v_call: TRBV19; cdr3_aa: ASSRGLAGDENEQF
clone_size: few; v_call: TRBV6-5; cdr3_aa: ASSWTSENIQY
clone_size: once; v_call: TRBV10-1; cdr3_aa: ASSDLGALGTGFGELF
clone_size: few; v_call: TRBV29-1; cdr3_aa: SVRGGLAGDDEQF
clone_size: .; v_call: TRBV5-4; cdr3_aa: ASSQDRVSYNEQF
clone_size: .; v_call: TRBV15; cdr3_aa: ATSRDGAGNYNEQF
clone_size: .; v_call: TRBV4-3; cdr3_aa: ASSQEWPSLEPQH